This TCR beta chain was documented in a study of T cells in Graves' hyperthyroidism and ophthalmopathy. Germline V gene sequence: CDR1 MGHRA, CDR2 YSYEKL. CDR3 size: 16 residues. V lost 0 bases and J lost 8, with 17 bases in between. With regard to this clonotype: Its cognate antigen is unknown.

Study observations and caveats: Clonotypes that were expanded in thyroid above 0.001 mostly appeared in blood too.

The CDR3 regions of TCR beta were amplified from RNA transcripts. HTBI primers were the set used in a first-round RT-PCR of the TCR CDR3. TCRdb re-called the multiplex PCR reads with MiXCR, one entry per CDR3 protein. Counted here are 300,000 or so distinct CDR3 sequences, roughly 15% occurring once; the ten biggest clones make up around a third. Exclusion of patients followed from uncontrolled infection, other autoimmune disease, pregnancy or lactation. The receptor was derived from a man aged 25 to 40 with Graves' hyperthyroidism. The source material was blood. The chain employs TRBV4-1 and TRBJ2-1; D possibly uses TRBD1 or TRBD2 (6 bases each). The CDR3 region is CASSQDGGGVVDEQFF. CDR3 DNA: TGCGCCAGCAGCCAAGATGGAGGGGGAGTAGTGGATGAGCAGTTCTTC.